Below, one TCR beta chain is given with its context. Clones were read by immunoSEQ multiplex PCR, and TCRdb kept only the in-frame ones, dropping some. The table lists some 170,000 clones, 82% of them singletons. V dropped 5 bases and J dropped 4; count of bases not matched to a gene: 11. There are 16 residues in the CDR3. Per the germline V gene, CDR1 is SNHLY and CDR2 is FYNNEI. The data were obtained in a study of blood T cell repertoires in COVID-19. The specimen sequenced was peripheral blood. This chain joins TRBV2 and TRBJ2-7; 10 bases align to TRBD2. The TCR was taken from a woman between 65 and 79 years old with acute or convalescent COVID-19. As DNA, the CDR3 is TGTGCCAGCAGTCCCCCGCGGGCTAGCGGGAGATACGAGCAGTACTTC. This codes for CASSPPRASGRYEQYF.